This TCR beta chain was recovered during a study of T cell responses to AZD1222 COVID-19 vaccine. Notes on the study in general: The CD4 TCRs associated with vaccination extended across spike and predominated at 160-218 and 743-854. Mostly white British, mostly female donors; authors suggested clonal diversity may be underestimated. Receipt of two AZD1222 doses was followed by a rise in Spike-specific TCR breadth and depth. Repertoire sampling happened only post peak T cell response.

The table came from immunoSEQ multiplex PCR; TCRdb's copy has only in-frame clones and leaves some out. This table has some 110,000 clones, 75% to 90% appearing once. As concerns this clone: Its antigen is not known.

Germline assignment: CDR1 MNHEY and CDR2 SVGAGI. V lost 6 bases, J lost 0 bases, and 12 bases lay in between. The CDR3 contains 14 residues. The sequences come from peripheral blood, collected 28 days after the second AZD1222 dose. The chain combines TRBV6-5 with TRBJ2-7; D perhaps matches TRBD1 (6 bases). The clonotype originates from an adult who received the AZD1222 COVID-19 vaccine. This chain's CDR3 is CASREDRFSYEQYF. For the CDR3, the DNA is TGTGCCAGCAGGGAGGACAGATTCTCCTACGAGCAGTACTTC.